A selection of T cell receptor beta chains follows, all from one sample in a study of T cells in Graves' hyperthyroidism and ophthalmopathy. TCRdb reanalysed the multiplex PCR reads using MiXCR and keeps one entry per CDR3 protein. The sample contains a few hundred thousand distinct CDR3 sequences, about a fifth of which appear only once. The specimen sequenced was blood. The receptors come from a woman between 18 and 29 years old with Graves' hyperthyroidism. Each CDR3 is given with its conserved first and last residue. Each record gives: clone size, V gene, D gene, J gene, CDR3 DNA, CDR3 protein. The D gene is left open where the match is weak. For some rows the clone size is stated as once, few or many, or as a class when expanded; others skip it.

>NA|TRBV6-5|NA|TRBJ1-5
TGTGCCAGCAGTTACCCCCCGGAGGGGAGCAATCAGCCCCAGCATTTT
CASSYPPEGSNQPQHF
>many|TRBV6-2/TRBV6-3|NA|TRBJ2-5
TGTGCCAGCAGTCCAGATGGTCGTGACCAAGAGACCCAGTACTTC
CASSPDGRDQETQYF
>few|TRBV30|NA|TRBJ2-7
TGTGCCTGGAGTTTTCCTACCGCCAGAACTCTAACCTACGAGCAGTACTTC
CAWSFPTARTLTYEQYF
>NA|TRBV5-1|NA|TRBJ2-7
TGCGCCAGCAGCTTGGACAGTCGTACGCAGTACTTC
CASSLDSRTQYF
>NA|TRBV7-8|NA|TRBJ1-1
TGTGCCAGCATCCTTAGCCTTGCCGACACTGAAGCTTGCTTT
CASILSLADTEACF
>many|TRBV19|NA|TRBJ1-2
TGTGCCAGTAGAGGGGACCGGTTTGCCGGCTACACCTTC
CASRGDRFAGYTF
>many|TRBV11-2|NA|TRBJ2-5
TGTGCCAGCAGCTTCAGGGTTGAGACCCAGTACTTC
CASSFRVETQYF
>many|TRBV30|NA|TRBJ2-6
TGTGCCTGGAGTGTGGGCGGCCTCTCTGGGGCCAACGTCCTGACTTTC
CAWSVGGLSGANVLTF
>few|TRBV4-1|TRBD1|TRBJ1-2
TGCGCCAGCAGCCCAAGCACAGGGGGCCCGAACTATGGCTACACCTTC
CASSPSTGGPNYGYTF
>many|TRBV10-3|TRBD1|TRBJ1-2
TGTGCCATCAGCTCCGGGACAGTTAACTATGGCTACACCTTC
CAISSGTVNYGYTF
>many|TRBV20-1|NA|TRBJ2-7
TGCAGTGCCTATCGTCCCCACGAGCAGTACTTC
CSAYRPHEQYF
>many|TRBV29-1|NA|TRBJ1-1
TGCAGCGCCTACCGCGGGAAAGCTTTCTTT
CSAYRGKAFF
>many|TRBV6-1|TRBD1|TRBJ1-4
TGTGCCAGCAAGGTGGGGACAGCTAATGAAAAACTGTTTTTT
CASKVGTANEKLFF
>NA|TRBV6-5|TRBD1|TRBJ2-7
TGTGCCAGCAGTTACCCGCTCCGGGACAGGGTTTTCTACGAGCAGTACTTC
CASSYPLRDRVFYEQYF
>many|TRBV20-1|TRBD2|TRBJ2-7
TGCAGTGCCCGTGCTAGCGGGGGGGTATACGAGCAGTACTTC
CSARASGGVYEQYF
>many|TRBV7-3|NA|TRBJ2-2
TGTGCCAGCAGCTTATGGCCAGGGACCGGGGAGCTGTTTTTT
CASSLWPGTGELFF
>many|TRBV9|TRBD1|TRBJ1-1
TGTGCCAGCGGAAGGACAGGGTCTGAAGCTTTCTTT
CASGRTGSEAFF
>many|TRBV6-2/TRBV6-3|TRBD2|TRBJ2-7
TGTGCCAGCAGTTACCCTACCGGACTAGCGGGGGGGCTATCCTACGAGCAGTACTTC
CASSYPTGLAGGLSYEQYF
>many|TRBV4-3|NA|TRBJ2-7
TGCGCCAGCAGCCGGACAGTGGGCTCCTACGAGCAGTACTTC
CASSRTVGSYEQYF
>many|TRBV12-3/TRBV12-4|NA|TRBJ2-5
TGTGCCAGCAGTTTTCGGCTAACCCAAGAGACCCAGTACTTC
CASSFRLTQETQYF
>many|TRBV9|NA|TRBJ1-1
TGTGCCAGCAGCGTAGCTGGGGGCCGGGAAGCTTTCTTT
CASSVAGGREAFF
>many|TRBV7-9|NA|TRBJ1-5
TGTGCCAGCAGCCTGACCTCCCTCGGGCCCCAGCATTTT
CASSLTSLGPQHF
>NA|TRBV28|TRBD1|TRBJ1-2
TGTGCCAGCAGTTTCCGAGGGGGCGAAACTCATGGCTACACCTTC
CASSFRGGETHGYTF
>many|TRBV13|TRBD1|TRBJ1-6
TGTGCCAGCAGCTTAGCCGAGGACAGGGGTTCACCCCTCCACTTT
CASSLAEDRGSPLHF
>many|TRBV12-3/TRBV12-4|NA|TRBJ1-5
TGTGCCAGCAGTCCCGAGAGTGGCAATCAGCCCCAGCATTTT
CASSPESGNQPQHF
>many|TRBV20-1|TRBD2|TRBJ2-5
TGCAGTGCTAGAGATCTTCGAAGAGGACTAGCGGGGAGGAGAGAGACCCAGTACTTC
CSARDLRRGLAGRRETQYF
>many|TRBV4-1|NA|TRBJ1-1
TGCGCCAGCACCCCGGGGGGAGGAAGCACTGAAGCTTTCTTT
CASTPGGGSTEAFF
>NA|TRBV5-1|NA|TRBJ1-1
TGCGCCAGCAGCCCGGGGTTGGGGAGCCTCGAAGCTTTCTTT
CASSPGLGSLEAFF
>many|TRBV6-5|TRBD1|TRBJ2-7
TGTGCCAGCAGCGGGACAGGGGTAAGCAACGAGCAGTACTTC
CASSGTGVSNEQYF
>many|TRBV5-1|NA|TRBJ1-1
TGCGCCAGCAGACTGAGGACGGGGAACACTGAAGCTTTCTTT
CASRLRTGNTEAFF
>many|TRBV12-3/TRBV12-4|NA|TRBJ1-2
TGTGCCAGCAGTTCCCCGACCTGGAGGAGTAACTATGGCTACACCTTC
CASSSPTWRSNYGYTF
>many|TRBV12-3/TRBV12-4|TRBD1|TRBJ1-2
TGTGCCAGCAGTACAGGGGGCGATCACTATGGCTACACCTTC
CASSTGGDHYGYTF
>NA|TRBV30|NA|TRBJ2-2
TGTGCCTGGAGTGTTGGCTTGGCCGGGGAGCTGTTTTTT
CAWSVGLAGELFF
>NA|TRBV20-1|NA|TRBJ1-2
TGCAGTGCTAGTGACAGGACTAACTATGGCTACACCTTC
CSASDRTNYGYTF
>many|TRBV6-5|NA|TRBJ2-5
TGTGCCAGCAGCACGCGGAGGGGGGGAGAGACCCAGTACTTC
CASSTRRGGETQYF
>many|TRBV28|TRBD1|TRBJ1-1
TGTGCCAGCAGTTTGTCGCCGGGACAGGGCGTACCGAACACTGAAGCTTTCTTT
CASSLSPGQGVPNTEAFF
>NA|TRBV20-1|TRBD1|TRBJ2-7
TGCCGTACCTCCGGGACAGAAACCTACGAGCAGTACTTC
CRTSGTETYEQYF
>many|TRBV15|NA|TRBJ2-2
TGTGCCACCAGCAGAGAGGGTCCTCGTTCCGGCACCGGGGAGCTGTTTTTT
CATSREGPRSGTGELFF
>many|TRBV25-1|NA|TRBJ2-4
TGTGCCAGCAGTGAGAACAGGGACCTAAACATTCAGTACTTC
CASSENRDLNIQYF
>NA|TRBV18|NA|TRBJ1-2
TGTGCCAGCTCACCCCTCCCAGGGGATAACTATGGCTACACCTTC
CASSPLPGDNYGYTF
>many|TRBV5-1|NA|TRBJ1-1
TGCGCCAGCAGCTTGGGCGCCAGGGCTGTGCCTGAAGCTTTCTTT
CASSLGARAVPEAFF
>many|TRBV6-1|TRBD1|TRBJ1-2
TGTGCCAGCAGTGAGGCGGCAGGGGGCGACTATGGCTACACCTTC
CASSEAAGGDYGYTF
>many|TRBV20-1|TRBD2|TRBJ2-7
TGCAGTGCTTCCCGACTAGCGGGGCTTTACGAGCAGTACTTC
CSASRLAGLYEQYF
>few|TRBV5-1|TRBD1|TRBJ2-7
TGCGCCAGCAGCGCATCGACGGGACAGGAATTAGGGCAGTACTTC
CASSASTGQELGQYF
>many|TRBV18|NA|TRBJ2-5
TGTGCCAGCTCACCGCCGCGAGAAGAGACCCAGTACTTC
CASSPPREETQYF
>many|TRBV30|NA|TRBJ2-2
TGTGCGAGAGGCACCGGGGAGCTGTTTTTT
CARGTGELFF
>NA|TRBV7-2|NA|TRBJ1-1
TGTGCCAGCAGCTTACGCATTGGGGGGGCGCAGGCTTTCTTT
CASSLRIGGAQAFF